Following are 11 T cell receptor beta chains from one sample sequenced in a study of yellow fever vaccine responses in identical twins. MiXCR was run by TCRdb on the RT-PCR reads, yielding one entry per CDR3 protein. The data contain about 13,000 distinct CDR3 sequences, almost 85% of them singletons. Sequenced material: T cells from blood (PBMCs), unsorted or a sorted subset (not recorded which), taken before or after yellow fever vaccination (not recorded which). These receptors all come from a woman aged 18-29 years who received the yellow fever vaccine.

The rearrangement links TRBV4-2 to TRBJ1-1, with no clear D. V lost 4 bases and J lost 4, with 7 bases in between. CDR1 LGHNA and CDR2 YNFKEQ come from the germline V gene. There are 12 residues in the CDR3. CDR3 sequence (DNA): TGTGCCAGCAGCCCCGTGGGCACTGAAGCTTTCTTT. Translating gives CASSPVGTEAFF.

The chain couples TRBV7-3 to TRBJ2-4; tentatively, D is TRBD2 (5 bases). V shed 2 bases and J shed 0 bases, with 5 bases lying between them. From germline, CDR1 is SGHTA and CDR2 FQGTGA. This CDR3 is 14 amino acids long. The CDR3 loop is CASSLGLAKNIQYF. The CDR3 bases are TGTGCCAGCAGCTTAGGACTAGCCAAAAACATTCAGTACTTC.

Turning to this clonotype: At one end, the junction sequence differs from germline, possibly due to a read error. The V gene is TRBV11-3, the J gene TRBJ2-1; no definite D call. The length of the CDR3 is 11 residues. CDR1 and CDR2 from the germline V gene are SGHNT and YENEEA. In DNA form, the CDR3 reads TGTGCCAGCTCAATCGGTAGTTACCCAAACTTC. This sequence encodes CASSIGSYPNF.

The chain has TRBV28 and TRBJ2-7; D is perhaps TRBD2 (5 bases). CDR3 length: 13 amino acids. Trimming left V 5 bases short and J 7 bases short, with 15 bases between. From germline, CDR1 is MDHEN and CDR2 SYDVKM. CDR3 loop: CASSTGGGWEQYF. In nucleotides, the CDR3 is TGTGCCAGCAGTACCGGAGGCGGTTGGGAGCAGTACTTC.

The V call is TRBV7-9, the J call TRBJ2-7, with D maybe TRBD1 (5 bases). V gave up 1 base and J gave up 2 bases, with 15 bases separating them. Looked up from germline, CDR1 is SEHNR and CDR2 is FQNEAQ (reference sequence). The CDR3 sequence is 16 residues long. CDR3 protein: CASSLVADTRTYEQYF. In DNA, the CDR3 is TGTGCCAGCAGCTTAGTTGCGGACACCCGTACCTACGAGCAGTACTTC.

The V gene is TRBV9, the J gene TRBJ2-3; weak D call: TRBD2 (5 bases). V lost 0 bases, J lost 2 bases, and 10 bases lay in between. This CDR3 is built from 15 residues. Germline V CDR1 and CDR2: SGDLS, YYNGEE. CDR3 sequence reads: CASSVGSGPTDTQYF. Written as DNA, the CDR3 is TGTGCCAGCAGCGTAGGCAGCGGACCCACAGATACGCAGTATTTT.

The chain uses TRBV12-3 or TRBV12-4 and TRBJ2-1; D tentatively reads TRBD1 or TRBD2 (6 bases each). The CDR3 covers 15 residues. V was trimmed by 7 bases and J by 6 bases, leaving 19 bases between them. CDR3 sequence (DNA): TGTGCCAGCAACACCGGGGGCGCGATCTCCAATGAGCAGTTCTTC. This codes for CASNTGGAISNEQFF.

The rearrangement joins TRBV11-1 to TRBJ1-1; D ambiguous. The CDR3 covers 15 residues. Germline values: CDR1 SGHAT, CDR2 FQDESV (reference sequence). The V and J ends lost 5 bases and 1 base respectively, with 14 bases between them. DNA for the CDR3: TGTGCCAGCAGCCTCTCCCGACCGACGAACACTGAAGCTTTCTTT. It translates to CASSLSRPTNTEAFF.

The genes are TRBV12-3 or TRBV12-4 and TRBJ2-3; D possibly corresponds to TRBD1 (6 bases). This CDR3 spans 14 amino acids. Trimming shortened V by 2 bases and J by 3 bases, and 9 bases separated the two germline ends. The CDR3 region is CASSLLGATDTQYF. In DNA form, the CDR3 reads TGTGCCAGCAGTTTACTGGGGGCAACAGATACGCAGTATTTT.

The J gene is TRBJ1-1, the V gene TRBV18, with D possibly TRBD1 on 5 matching bases. The CDR3 totals 15 residues. V shed 3 bases and J shed 0 bases, with 11 bases lying between them. Germline CDR1 and CDR2: KGHSH and LQKENI. CDR3 DNA sequence: TGTGCCAGCTCACCTCAGGGTTGGGTGAACACTGAAGCTTTCTTT. Its translation: CASSPQGWVNTEAFF.

The J gene is TRBJ2-1, the V gene TRBV29-1; TRBD2 agrees at 7 bases. This CDR3 is built from 14 residues. Germline lookup yields CDR1 SQVTM and CDR2 ANQGSEA. Trimming cost V 4 bases and J 0 bases; bases outside gene matches: 3. Written as DNA, the CDR3 is TGCAGCGTTGTAGGCGGGAGCTCCTACAATGAGCAGTTCTTC. Residues: CSVVGGSSYNEQFF.